This passage covers 24 T cell receptor beta chains from one sample sequenced in a study of response to subunit inactivated influenza vaccine. Via MiXCR, TCRdb re-called the RT-PCR reads, giving one row per CDR3 protein. Here the sample spans about 780,000 distinct CDR3 sequences, roughly 20% being singletons. Here the sequenced sample was PBMCs from blood, taken about 5 days after vaccination. The receptors shown here come from a middle-aged man who received an inactivated influenza vaccine.

This chain connects TRBV12-3 or TRBV12-4 to TRBJ1-2; D not certain. Trimming left V 4 bases short and J 3 bases short, with 9 bases between. The CDR3 is made up of 13 amino acids. The CDR3 loop reads CASSSGAYYGYTF. CDR3 nucleotides: TGTGCCAGCAGTTCCGGCGCGTACTATGGCTACACCTTC.

The rearrangement links TRBV10-3 to TRBJ2-1, with D perhaps TRBD2 (6 bases). The CDR3 runs 14 residues. V was cut by 10 bases and J by 2 bases, with 15 bases left in between. Per the germline V gene, CDR1 is ENHRY and CDR2 is SYGVKD. This chain's CDR3 is CANAAGGAYNEQFF. CDR3 coding DNA: TGTGCCAACGCAGCGGGCGGCGCCTACAATGAGCAGTTCTTC.

Only a few counts were recorded for this clonotype. The V call is TRBV12-3 or TRBV12-4, the J call TRBJ2-3, with D uncertain. V lost 4 bases and J 5 bases, leaving 13 bases between the germline ends. The CDR3 covers 14 residues. CDR3 protein: CASSSGPNGDTQYF. Here the CDR3 DNA reads TGTGCCAGCAGTTCTGGACCGAATGGAGATACGCAGTATTTT.

This clonotype showed up just a few times. This chain connects TRBV7-9 to TRBJ1-2; D remains ambiguous. Germline V gene data show CDR1 as SEHNR and CDR2 as FQNEAQ (reference sequence). The CDR3 is 13 amino acids. The V and J ends lost 1 base and 8 bases respectively, with 11 bases between them. CDR3: CASSLDGVGGYTF. The CDR3 region has the DNA TGTGCCAGCAGCTTAGATGGAGTTGGAGGCTACACCTTC. Supplemented by reference TRBV7-9 and TRBJ1-2, the full variable domain reads DTGVSQNPRHKITKRGQNVTFRCDPISEHNRLYWYRQTLGQGPEFLTYFQNEAQLEKSRLLSDRFSAERPKGSFSTLEIQRTEQGDSAMYLCASSLDGVGGYTFGSGTRLTVV.

This clonotype was picked up a small number of times. The chain has TRBV7-2 and TRBJ2-7; D remains unclear. The CDR3 runs 14 residues. V was pared by 2 bases and J by 3 bases, with 11 bases between. The germline CDR1 and CDR2 sequences are SGHTA and FQGNSA. CDR3 residues: CASSLKFSGYEQYF. CDR3 sequence (DNA): TGTGCCAGCAGCTTAAAGTTTTCAGGCTACGAGCAGTACTTC.

J is TRBJ2-3 and V is TRBV29-1; 10 bases agree with TRBD1. Losses at the gene ends were 7 bases for V and 4 bases for J; bases not matched to a gene: 8. This CDR3 region has 14 residues. CDR1 SQVTM and CDR2 ANQGSEA come from the germline V gene. The CDR3 nucleotides read TGCAGCGGGAGGGACAGGGGAGGCGCAGATACGCAGTATTTT. Encoded protein: CSGRDRGGADTQYF.

This chain uses TRBV12-3 or TRBV12-4 with TRBJ2-3; D is possibly TRBD2 (6 bases). V dropped 3 bases and J dropped 12 bases, with 25 bases sitting between them. The CDR3 has 16 residues. The CDR3 nucleotides are TGTGCCAGCAGTTTTAATAAAGGACTAAAGGGATCACCCCAGTATTTT. It encodes CASSFNKGLKGSPQYF.

The chain couples TRBV20-1 to TRBJ2-3; D remains ambiguous. CDR3 size: 14 residues. Deletions cut 5 bases from V and 4 bases from J, with 16 bases between. Per germline, CDR1 DFQATT and CDR2 SNEGSKA (reference sequence). CDR3 bases: TGCAGTGCTCCCTCCCCGTGGTTGGCAGATACGCAGTATTTT. Its translation is CSAPSPWLADTQYF.

The sample holds a few counts of this clonotype. The chain has TRBV2 and TRBJ1-4, with 9 bases aligning to TRBD1. Unmatched junction bases numbered 4, after V lost 3 bases and J lost 5 bases. The CDR3 has 15 residues. The germline V gene has CDR1 SNHLY and CDR2 FYNNEI. The CDR3, as DNA: TGTGCCAGCAGTGAGGGGGACAGGGACAATGAAAAACTGTTTTTT. It specifies CASSEGDRDNEKLFF. The variable domain in full, completed from reference TRBV2 and TRBJ1-4, reads EPEVTQTPSHQVTQMGQEVILRCVPISNHLYFYWYRQILGQKVEFLVSFYNNEISEKSEIFDDQFSVERPDGSNFTLKIRSTKLEDSAMYFCASSEGDRDNEKLFFGSGTQLSVL.

J is TRBJ2-1 and V is TRBV28; 8 nucleotides line up with TRBD2. Germline V CDR1 and CDR2: MDHEN, SYDVKM. CDR3 length: 15 amino acids. The V and J ends lost 4 bases and 3 bases, in that order; junction bases with no gene match: 5. In nucleotides, the CDR3 is TGTGCCAGCAGTTCACTAGCGGACCTCTACAATGAGCAGTTCTTC. It codes for CASSSLADLYNEQFF.

The chain uses TRBV9 and TRBJ2-2, with 12 bases that match TRBD2. Trimming at V came to 1 base and at J to 8 bases, leaving 0 bases not matched to a gene. This CDR3 comprises 14 residues. The germline CDR1 and CDR2 sequences are SGDLS and YYNGEE. CDR3 region: CASSVTSGRGELFF. DNA for the CDR3: TGTGCCAGCAGCGTAACTAGCGGGAGGGGGGAGCTGTTTTTT.

The rearrangement uses TRBV2 and TRBJ1-5, with 12 positions matching TRBD1. V was pared by 5 bases and J by 3 bases, with 2 bases of the junction left unmatched. Germline CDR1 SNHLY, CDR2 FYNNEI. This CDR3 has 15 residues. CDR3 DNA: TGTGCCAGCAGTCCGGGACAGGGGGCCAATCAGCCCCAGCATTTT. This sequence encodes CASSPGQGANQPQHF.

This clonotype was found a few times. The genes are TRBV15 and TRBJ1-6; the match to TRBD1 covers 10 bases. Trimming removed 5 bases from V and 4 bases from J; junction bases left unmatched: 17. Germline V gives CDR1 LNHNV, CDR2 YYDKDF (reference sequence). This CDR3 has 20 residues. CDR3 bases: TGTGCCACCAGCTTCTCCATGGACAGGGGGTTTTCAGGGTATAATTCACCCCTCCACTTT. This encodes CATSFSMDRGFSGYNSPLHF.

The V call is TRBV14, the J call TRBJ2-1, with D uncertain. This CDR3 has 14 amino acids. Germline values: CDR1 SGHDN, CDR2 FVKESK. With 4 bases removed from V and 7 bases from J, the gap between germline ends came to 14 bases. Written as DNA, the CDR3 is TGTGCCAGCAGCCCCCTGTGGCAGCAGAATGAGCAGTTCTTC. Amino acids: CASSPLWQQNEQFF. The full variable domain, in which reference TRBV14 and TRBJ2-1 provide the parts outside the CDR3, is EAGVTQFPSHSVIEKGQTVTLRCDPISGHDNLYWYRRVMGKEIKFLLHFVKESKQDESGMPNNRFLAERTGGTYSTLKVQPAELEDSGVYFCASSPLWQQNEQFFGPGTRLTVL.

V is TRBV5-1 and J is TRBJ2-1, with 8 positions matching TRBD2. The CDR3 is 15 amino acids. Losses at the gene ends were 4 bases for V and 5 bases for J; bases not matched to a gene: 8. Per the germline V gene, CDR1 is SGHRS and CDR2 is YFSETQ. The CDR3 nucleotides are TGCGCCAGCAGCCCCAACGCGGGGGGTAACAATGAGCAGTTCTTC. Residues: CASSPNAGGNNEQFF. Supplemented by reference TRBV5-1 and TRBJ2-1, the full variable domain reads KAGVTQTPRYLIKTRGQQVTLSCSPISGHRSVSWYQQTPGQGLQFLFEYFSETQRNKGNFPGRFSGRQFSNSRSEMNVSTLELGDSALYLCASSPNAGGNNEQFFGPGTRLTVL.

Many counts were recorded for this clonotype. This chain links TRBV10-3 with TRBJ1-4, with D uncertain. The germline V gene has CDR1 ENHRY and CDR2 SYGVKD. The ends were cut back, 0 bases at V and 8 bases at J, with 10 bases in the middle. CDR3 length: 14 amino acids. DNA of the CDR3: TGTGCCATCAGTGAGTCGGGAGTAGGCGAAAAACTGTTTTTT. Translated: CAISESGVGEKLFF.

V is TRBV12-3 or TRBV12-4 and J is TRBJ2-5; D possibly corresponds to TRBD2 (6 bases). This CDR3 region has 15 residues. Trimming pared 5 bases from V and 5 bases from J, leaving 18 bases between. CDR3 sequence (DNA): TGTGCCAGCAGTCCGTTCCACAGAGGAGGGGAGACCCAGTACTTC. As protein: CASSPFHRGGETQYF.

The chain carries TRBV28 and TRBJ2-1; D gene ambiguous. The CDR3 runs to 13 residues. Germline V gene lookup returns CDR1 MDHEN and CDR2 SYDVKM. The V gene lost 3 bases and the J gene lost 4 bases, with 7 bases spanning the gap. This chain's CDR3 is CASSFTIYNEQFF. In DNA form, the CDR3 reads TGTGCCAGCAGTTTTACCATTTACAATGAGCAGTTCTTC.

This clonotype was seen more than once but under ten times. V is TRBV6-1 and J is TRBJ2-1; no clear D. This CDR3 region has 16 residues. Germline CDR1 is MNHNS and CDR2 is SASEGT. Trimming pared 3 bases from V and 0 bases from J, leaving 12 bases between. The chain's CDR3 is CASSDFIRSSYNEQFF. The CDR3 DNA reads as TGTGCCAGCAGTGACTTTATCAGGAGCTCCTACAATGAGCAGTTCTTC.

The genes are TRBV12-3 or TRBV12-4 and TRBJ2-1; D tentatively fits TRBD1 or TRBD2 (5 bases each). This CDR3 spans 14 amino acids. Trimming shortened V by 1 base and J by 4 bases, and 8 bases separated the two germline ends. The CDR3 bases are TGTGCCAGCAGTTTAGGGGGGAAATACAATGAGCAGTTCTTC. Amino acids: CASSLGGKYNEQFF.

This clonotype showed up just a few times. The genes are TRBV11-2 and TRBJ2-5; maybe TRBD1 (6 bases). CDR3 length: 15 residues. Trimming took 3 bases from V and 5 from J, leaving 16 bases between them. CDR1 SGHAT and CDR2 FQNNGV come from the germline V gene. The CDR3 DNA follows: TGTGCCAGCAGCTTGACCCTACAGGGAGAGGAGACCCAGTACTTC. It translates to CASSLTLQGEETQYF.

In this sample, this clonotype turned up many times. This sequence joins TRBV12-3 or TRBV12-4 and TRBJ2-2; 7 bases are a match to TRBD1. CDR3 size: 16 residues. Unmatched junction bases numbered 8, after V lost 6 bases and J lost 1 base. The CDR3 region is CASSPRQGLNTGELFF. CDR3 nucleotides: TGTGCCAGCAGCCCACGACAGGGCCTGAACACCGGGGAGCTGTTTTTT.

V gene TRBV7-2 combines with J gene TRBJ1-1; D uncertain. Trimming stripped 5 bases from V and 3 bases from J, with 10 bases between. Germline V lookup: CDR1 SGHTA, CDR2 FQGNSA. The CDR3 extends over 13 amino acids. Here the CDR3 reads CASSTRVDTEAFF. CDR3 DNA: TGTGCCAGCAGCACAAGGGTGGACACTGAAGCTTTCTTT. Drawing the rest from reference TRBV7-2 and TRBJ1-1, the complete variable domain is GAGVSQSPSNKVTEKGKDVELRCDPISGHTALYWYRQSLGQGLEFLIYFQGNSAPDKSGLPSDRFSAERTGGSVSTLTIQRTQQEDSAVYLCASSTRVDTEAFFGQGTRLTVV.

V is TRBV20-1 and J is TRBJ2-1, with D perhaps matching TRBD2 (6 bases). Per germline, CDR1 DFQATT and CDR2 SNEGSKA (reference sequence). The CDR3 consists of 14 residues. The germline V and J ends were trimmed by 2 bases and 3 bases, with 11 bases remaining between them. CDR3 sequence (DNA): TGCAGTGCTAGAAGGCGCGGGGTCTACAATGAGCAGTTCTTC. This encodes CSARRRGVYNEQFF.